The clone carrying this T cell receptor (beta chain) occurred a few times. V gave up 3 bases and J gave up 0 bases, with 15 bases separating them. Germline values: CDR1 MDHEN, CDR2 SYDVKM. This CDR3 contains 16 residues. TCRdb analysed the 5' RACE reads with MiXCR anew, one entry per CDR3 protein. The sample holds approximately 620,000 distinct CDR3 sequences, 8.5% to 9% seen once. This sample was included in a study of identical twins. The same data also contributed to another study, on yellow fever vaccine responses in identical twins.

The chain combines TRBV28 with TRBJ2-7; D gene ambiguous. Sequenced: PBMCs. The sequence was collected from a woman between 18 and 30 years old in good health. CDR3 nucleotide sequence: TGTGCCAGCAGTTTTGCGCAGGTCCTTCTCTCCTACGAGCAGTACTTC. Amino acids: CASSFAQVLLSYEQYF.